The 25 T cell receptor beta chains reported below all come from one sample, sequenced in a study of Graves' ophthalmopathy and Graves' hyperthyroidism. Amplified material comprised TCR beta CDR3 regions derived from RNA transcripts. HTBI-primed first-round RT-PCR preceded second-round multiplex PCR. Using its own MiXCR run on the multiplex PCR reads, TCRdb lists one record per CDR3 protein. The sample records 660,000 or so distinct CDR3 sequences, roughly 39% being singletons. Source material: peripheral blood. These receptors all come from an adult man with Graves' ophthalmopathy.

This chain joins TRBV2 and TRBJ2-7, with 10 bases matching TRBD2. The CDR3 is 17 residues long. Germline V gene data show CDR1 as SNHLY and CDR2 as FYNNEI. Unmatched junction bases numbered 9, after V lost 3 bases and J lost 1 base. CDR3 region: CASSETGLARSSYEQYF. The CDR3 DNA reads TGTGCCAGCAGTGAGACGGGACTAGCGAGGAGTTCCTACGAGCAGTACTTC.

This clonotype was found many times. The chain combines TRBV2 with TRBJ2-7; 7 bases are shared with TRBD2. Germline CDR1 reads SNHLY; CDR2 reads FYNNEI. Trimming took 4 bases from V and 2 from J; bases not matched to a gene: 2. CDR3 size: 13 residues. CDR3 residues: CASSAGLTYEQYF. DNA for the CDR3: TGTGCCAGCAGTGCGGGACTAACCTACGAGCAGTACTTC.

This clonotype was found a few times. The chain uses TRBV2 and TRBJ1-5, with D possibly matching TRBD1 (5 bases). There are 15 residues in the CDR3. The V gene lost 5 bases and the J gene lost 4 bases, with 15 bases spanning the gap. Germline V lookup: CDR1 SNHLY, CDR2 FYNNEI. CDR3 protein: CASSTRTYRNQPQHF. Written as DNA, the CDR3 is TGTGCCAGCAGTACCCGGACATACCGAAATCAGCCCCAGCATTTT.

In its sample, this clonotype was seen many times. The chain couples TRBV15 to TRBJ1-1; a possible D gene is TRBD1 (6 bases). Germline CDR1 LNHNV, CDR2 YYDKDF (reference sequence). The CDR3 consists of 12 residues. V was cut by 7 bases and J by 4 bases, with 10 bases left in between. The CDR3 sequence: CATNRDGTEAFF. CDR3 sequence (DNA): TGTGCCACCAACAGGGACGGCACTGAAGCTTTCTTT. Full variable domain (rest looked up from reference TRBV15 and TRBJ1-1): DAMVIQNPRYQVTQFGKPVTLSCSQTLNHNVMYWYQQKSSQAPKLLFHYYDKDFNNEADTPDNFQSRRPNTSFCFLDIRSPGLGDTAMYLCATNRDGTEAFFGQGTRLTVV.

This clonotype was recorded only once. The chain combines TRBV15 with TRBJ1-1, with D possibly TRBD1 on 6 matching bases. The CDR3 contains 14 residues. V lost 3 bases to trimming and J lost 1 base, with 9 bases between them. Germline values: CDR1 LNHNV, CDR2 YYDKDF (reference sequence). The CDR3, as DNA: TGTGCCACCAGCAGTGAAGGGGGGAACACTGAAGCTTTCTTT. It specifies CATSSEGGNTEAFF.

This sequence joins TRBV3-1 and TRBJ2-7; D gene ambiguous. Trimming shortened V by 6 bases and J by 4 bases, and 13 bases separated the two germline ends. Germline loops: CDR1 LGHDT, CDR2 YNNKEL (reference sequence). CDR3 length equals 13 residues. The CDR3 DNA reads TGTGCCAGCAGTTTCAACGAGCAATACGAGCAGTACTTC. Amino acids: CASSFNEQYEQYF.

Comment on this clonotype: A much larger clone differs by one base, so this may be a read error. The conserved closing phenylalanine or tryptophan is absent in this CDR3, likely reflecting a read error. Here the CDR3 reads CASSFLKDSPLHL. CDR3 bases: TGTGCCAGCAGCTTTCTTAAGGATTCACCCCTCCACCTT. The V and J genes are TRBV5-4 and TRBJ1-6; D gene unclear. Germline loops: CDR1 SGHNT, CDR2 YYREEE (reference sequence). This CDR3 has 13 amino acids. V lost 2 bases to trimming and J lost 8 bases, with 8 bases between them.

The sample holds many counts of this clonotype. The genes are TRBV2 and TRBJ1-1, with D uncertain. The length of the CDR3 is 13 residues. Trimming took 1 base from V and 8 from J, leaving 11 bases between them. Germline V gives CDR1 SNHLY, CDR2 FYNNEI. The CDR3 DNA is TGTGCCAGCAGTGAAGTGTGGACGGGAGAAGCTTTCTTT. The encoded protein is CASSEVWTGEAFF.

This clonotype was counted many times. The rearrangement uses TRBV5-4 and TRBJ2-5; D gene unclear. The V end was cut by 4 bases, the J end by 1 base, with 11 bases between. In germline, CDR1 is SGHNT, CDR2 YYREEE (reference sequence). The CDR3 is made up of 14 amino acids. The CDR3: CASSPQVLQETQYF. The CDR3 DNA follows: TGTGCCAGCAGCCCCCAGGTCCTCCAAGAGACCCAGTACTTC.

The V and J genes are TRBV20-1 and TRBJ1-4; possibly TRBD1 for D (5 bases). Germline V gives CDR1 DFQATT, CDR2 SNEGSKA (reference sequence). Trimming took off 7 bases at V and 6 bases at J, with 15 bases between the two ends. The CDR3 consists of 13 residues. Written as DNA, the CDR3 is TGCAGTGGCCAGGGCCCGGGGGATGAAAAACTGTTTTTT. It yields the protein CSGQGPGDEKLFF.

This clonotype has a count of ten or more. The J gene is TRBJ1-6, the V gene TRBV4-2; D gene ambiguous. Germline assignment: CDR1 LGHNA and CDR2 YNFKEQ. CDR3 length: 14 residues. The V end lost 4 bases, the J end lost 10 bases, and 14 bases lay between the germline ends. CDR3 sequence reads: CASSPSIGSSPLHF. The CDR3 DNA is TGTGCCAGCAGCCCGTCGATAGGGTCCTCACCCCTCCACTTT.

This clonotype has just a few counts. This CDR3 is missing its conserved last phenylalanine or tryptophan, likely due to a read error. The DNA is omitted, as the CDR3 cannot be located on it reliably, and the CDR3 follows TCRdb's listing. The chain's CDR3 is CASSEAAG. The rearrangement joins TRBV2 to TRBJ2-7; TRBD2, the D gene given by the table, was not confirmed from the DNA. Per the germline V gene, CDR1 is SNHLY and CDR2 is FYNNEI. The CDR3 comprises 8 residues, both ends counted.

Many counts were recorded for this clonotype. The chain links TRBV19 to TRBJ2-7, with TRBD1 matching 11 bases. V shed 8 bases and J 6 bases; nucleotides not matched to a gene: 9. The germline V gene has CDR1 LNHDA and CDR2 SQIVND (reference sequence). The CDR3 has 14 amino acids. This CDR3 is CASQTGQGVREQYF. The CDR3 bases are TGTGCCAGTCAAACGGGACAGGGGGTTCGCGAGCAGTACTTC.

This clonotype was seen at least ten times. This chain links TRBV5-8 with TRBJ2-5, with 8 bases identical to TRBD1. In germline, CDR1 is SGHTS, CDR2 YDEGEE. This CDR3 spans 15 amino acids. Trimming removed 2 bases from V and 5 bases from J; junction bases left unmatched: 8. CDR3 in amino acids: CASSFQDRALETQYF. CDR3 in DNA: TGTGCCAGCAGCTTCCAGGACAGGGCCCTTGAGACCCAGTACTTC.

This clonotype appeared a few times. The chain has TRBV7-2 and TRBJ2-5; TRBD1 agrees at 10 bases. Germline lookup yields CDR1 SGHTA and CDR2 FQGNSA. This CDR3 is built from 21 residues. V was clipped by 2 bases and J by 4 bases; unmatched bases: 22. The CDR3 nucleotides read TGTGCCAGCAGCTTAAGGTCTCCGGCCCCGGGACAGGGGTCCTATAGAGAGACCCAGTACTTC. Translated: CASSLRSPAPGQGSYRETQYF. Filled out from reference TRBV7-2 and TRBJ2-5, the complete variable domain reads GAGVSQSPSNKVTEKGKDVELRCDPISGHTALYWYRQSLGQGLEFLIYFQGNSAPDKSGLPSDRFSAERTGGSVSTLTIQRTQQEDSAVYLCASSLRSPAPGQGSYRETQYFGPGTRLLVL.

This clonotype has at least ten counts. The chain couples TRBV4-2 to TRBJ1-2; D not certain. The V end was cut by 0 bases, the J end by 1 base, with 9 bases between. The CDR3 extends over 15 amino acids. Germline V CDR1 and CDR2: LGHNA, YNFKEQ. The CDR3 is CASSQEWADNYGYTF. The CDR3 nucleotides read TGTGCCAGCAGCCAAGAATGGGCGGATAACTATGGCTACACCTTC.

V usage is TRBV29-1 and J usage is TRBJ1-2, with 9 bases lining up with TRBD1. The CDR3 totals 11 residues. CDR1 SQVTM and CDR2 ANQGSEA come from the germline V gene. CDR3 in amino acids: CRRTGAGGYTF. CDR3 coding DNA: TGCAGACGGACAGGGGCGGGCGGCTACACCTTC.

The rearrangement links TRBV24-1 to TRBJ2-1, with 8 bases matching TRBD2. Germline V lookup: CDR1 KGHDR, CDR2 SFDVKD. Trimming removed 4 bases from V and 3 bases from J; junction bases left unmatched: 7. This CDR3 is 16 amino acids long. CDR3 loop: CATSDQDSGGYNEQFF. The CDR3 nucleotides read TGTGCCACCAGTGACCAGGACAGCGGGGGCTACAATGAGCAGTTCTTC.

This rearrangement joins TRBV29-1 to TRBJ1-5; the D is unclear. Germline V CDR1 and CDR2: SQVTM, ANQGSEA. The CDR3 sequence is 13 residues long. The CDR3 region has the DNA TGCAGTGCTAGTGAAAATAGCAATCAGCCCCAGCATTTT. Protein product: CSASENSNQPQHF.

Remarks on this clonotype: One end of the junction varies from germline; a read error may be responsible. The rearrangement links TRBV7-3 to TRBJ2-5; 11 bases are shared with TRBD1. Germline-derived CDR1 and CDR2 are SGHTA and FQGTGA. This CDR3 has 14 amino acids. The CDR3 is CASSWTGGGQTQYF. CDR3 coding DNA: TGCGCCAGCAGCTGGACAGGGGGCGGGCAGACCCAGTACTTC.

At least ten counts were recorded for this clonotype. The chain combines TRBV11-2 with TRBJ2-7; D remains ambiguous. Deletions cut 5 bases from V and 4 bases from J, with 12 bases between. The CDR3 runs 13 residues. The germline V gene has CDR1 SGHAT and CDR2 FQNNGV. The CDR3 nucleotides read TGTGCCAGCAGCCCGAGGCCAGTGTACGAGCAGTACTTC. Translating gives CASSPRPVYEQYF.

The chain combines TRBV6-1 with TRBJ1-6; 7 positions match TRBD1. This CDR3 comprises 16 residues. Trimming took 6 bases from V and 4 from J; bases not matched to a gene: 9. The V gene's germline CDR1 is MNHNS and CDR2 SASEGT. CDR3 loop: CASRDGQASYNSPLHF. CDR3 sequence (DNA): TGTGCCAGCAGGGACGGACAGGCATCGTATAATTCACCCCTCCACTTT.

This clonotype was recorded a few times. The chain carries TRBV5-6 and TRBJ1-1, with D perhaps matching TRBD1 (5 bases). Trimming cost V 5 bases and J 1 base, with 12 bases left between them. The V gene's germline CDR1 is SGHDT and CDR2 YYEEEE. CDR3 length: 14 residues. The CDR3 DNA reads as TGTGCCAGCAGGTCTCACGGGGGGAACACTGAAGCTTTCTTT. This translates into CASRSHGGNTEAFF.

This chain links TRBV11-2 with TRBJ1-4, with TRBD1 matching 10 bases. V shed 4 bases and J 4 bases; nucleotides not matched to a gene: 6. The CDR3 consists of 16 residues. Germline assignment: CDR1 SGHAT and CDR2 FQNNGV. The CDR3 loop reads CASSSGQGTDNEKLFF. The CDR3 nucleotides read TGTGCCAGCAGCTCGGGACAGGGGACGGATAATGAAAAACTGTTTTTT.

This clonotype came up many times. This chain uses TRBV2 with TRBJ2-2, with D perhaps matching TRBD2 (6 bases). The V end was cut by 9 bases, the J end by 4 bases, with 15 bases between. Germline CDR1 reads SNHLY; CDR2 reads FYNNEI. This CDR3 has 14 residues. DNA for the CDR3: TGTGCCAGTGAGGGAGGATGGGGCACCGGGGAGCTGTTTTTT. It translates to CASEGGWGTGELFF.